The rows below give T cell receptor beta chains drawn from one sample of a study of regulatory T cells in long-lasting Graves disease. MiXCR, applied by TCRdb to the multiplex PCR reads, yields one record per CDR3 protein. Among about 420,000 distinct CDR3 sequences listed, about 17% were seen once. These sequences were also reported in another study, on T cells in Graves' hyperthyroidism and ophthalmopathy.

The input for sequencing was peripheral blood mononuclear cells (PBMCs), taken at new diagnosis, from a patient treated with antithyroid drugs. These receptors originate from a woman under 30 with Graves disease. Both conserved end residues are part of each CDR3. The order of the fields is J gene, V gene, D gene, clone size, CDR3 protein, CDR3 DNA. A D gene is named only where the DNA matches it firmly. Rows may omit the clone size; those that give it use once, few, many or a size class.

>TRBJ1-3|TRBV4-3|.|few
CASSQDLTVTGNTIYF
TGCGCCAGCAGCCAAGATCTGACAGTCACCGGAAACACCATATATTTT
>TRBJ2-1|TRBV7-2|.|.
CASSQIRGRLFF
TGTGCCAGCAGCCAAATCAGGGGAAGACTGTTCTTC
>TRBJ2-7|TRBV27|.|.
CASSSGPYYEQYF
TGTGCCAGCAGTTCGGGACCATACTACGAGCAGTACTTC
>TRBJ1-1|TRBV5-5|.|.
CASSFNRDTEAFF
TGTGCCAGCAGCTTCAATCGGGACACTGAAGCTTTCTTT
>TRBJ1-2|TRBV7-9|TRBD1|few
CASSLTRTGLVDYTF
TGTGCCAGCAGCTTAACTAGGACAGGGCTTGTGGACTACACCTTC
>TRBJ2-1|TRBV30|.|many
CAWIVRGSTNEQFF
TGTGCCTGGATTGTCAGGGGTTCAACTAATGAGCAGTTCTTC
>TRBJ1-5|TRBV24-1|.|.
CATQGSNNQPQHF
TGTGCCACCCAGGGGAGCAATAATCAGCCCCAGCATTTT
>TRBJ2-1|TRBV3-1|TRBD2|many
CASSPPRGQREGSYNEQFF
TGTGCCAGCAGCCCGCCTAGGGGACAGCGGGAGGGTTCCTACAATGAGCAGTTCTTC
>TRBJ2-1|TRBV25-1|.|many
CASSGVRGDLRGGSYNEQFF
TGTGCCAGCAGTGGTGTACGGGGGGACCTGAGGGGGGGCTCCTACAATGAGCAGTTCTTC
>TRBJ1-2|TRBV28|.|many
CASSLSADTYGYTF
TGTGCCAGCAGTTTATCAGCGGATACCTATGGCTACACCTTC
>TRBJ2-5|TRBV9|.|.
CASSVEASTQETQYF
TGTGCCAGCAGCGTAGAGGCGTCCACCCAAGAGACCCAGTACTTC
>TRBJ2-3|TRBV14|.|.
CASRAGQKPTDTQYF
TGTGCCAGCAGGGCAGGACAGAAGCCCACAGATACGCAGTATTTT